This T cell receptor (beta chain) was identified in a study of human T cells and chemical hapten exposure. Germline CDR1 MDHEN, CDR2 SYDVKM. V was clipped by 11 bases and J by 1 base; unmatched bases: 3. The CDR3 contains 12 residues. In its sample, this clonotype was seen a few times. Each cDNA molecule in the library carried unique molecular identifiers. As originally analysed: Samples had a median of around 88,000 TCRs, ranging roughly 23,224 to 750,000. TCRdb processed the RACE reads anew with MiXCR; each CDR3 protein has one entry. The V and J calls follow TCRdb's processing rather than the paper's. Of some 120,000 distinct CDR3 sequences in the sample, 8.5% to 9.5% were seen once. Time point denoted: healthy volunteer bleed at 2 weeks. Someone pulled total RNA out of unfractionated whole blood.

This receptor was obtained from a male donor in good health. Some clones in this sample may be carry-over from other donors' samples. The rearrangement uses TRBV28 and TRBJ2-5, with 8 positions matching TRBD1. The specimen was whole blood. This CDR3 reads CASQGGQETQYF. CDR3 nucleotides: TGTGCCTCACAGGGGGGCCAAGAGACCCAGTACTTC. The whole variable domain, remainder taken from reference TRBV28 and TRBJ2-5, is DVKVTQSSRYLVKRTGEKVFLECVQDMDHENMFWYRQDPGLGLRLIYFSYDVKMKEKGDIPEGYSVSREKKERFSLILESASTNQTSMYLCASQGGQETQYFGPGTRLLVL.